This record looks at one TCR beta chain sequence and its context. Original processing notes: Estimation of nucleated cell counts relied on the amplification of reference gene primers. This table comes from immunoSEQ multiplex PCR, and its TCRdb copy is limited to in-frame clones, with some not included. V, J and clone size are those of that table, while D and trimming were read from the DNA. The sample contains tens of thousands of clones, around 90% of which appear only once. The data were obtained in a study of blood T cell repertoires in COVID-19. Study as a whole: The study drew acute and convalescent COVID-19 samples from the United States, Italy and Spain. Nucleic acid was either cDNA or gDNA, and it came from T cells, B-cell-depleted T cells, or PBMCs.

The sequencing input was peripheral blood. This TCR was recovered from a human donor in a cohort sampled during active COVID-19.

CDR3 sequence (DNA): TGTGCCAGCTCTCCATTCGCAGAAACGTACACTGAAGCTTTCTTT. Its protein product is CASSPFAETYTEAFF. The V call is TRBV18, the J call TRBJ1-1; D remains unclear. V lost 6 bases and J lost 3, with 17 bases in between. The CDR3 extends over 15 amino acids. Germline values: CDR1 KGHSH, CDR2 LQKENI.